What follows are 5 T cell receptor beta chains derived from one specimen sequenced in a study of beta chain bispecific antibodies for T cell cancers. Study results and limitations: Most targeted TRBV signal came from the leukemia cell line cells, not normal T cells.

Blood mononuclear cells were expanded for 3 days using either OKT3 anti-CD3 antibody or CD3/CD28 beads. Antigen specificity for these receptors is unknown. TCRdb processed the 5' RACE reads anew with MiXCR; each CDR3 protein has one entry. The table has over 20,000 distinct CDR3 sequences, over 2% seen once; the top ten hold about a third. Sequencing was carried out using healthy donor T cells cultured with leukemia cells. The source of these receptors is a human donor in good health. Some clones in this sample may be carry-over from other donors' samples.

This clonotype was detected many times. The rearrangement joins TRBV11-3 to TRBJ2-1, with D perhaps matching TRBD2 (6 bases). CDR1 SGHNT and CDR2 YENEEA come from the germline V gene. The CDR3 length is 15 residues. The germline V and J ends were trimmed by 4 bases and 0 bases, with 10 bases remaining between them. CDR3 in amino acids: CASSSDGSSYNEQFF. Here the CDR3 DNA reads TGTGCCAGCAGCTCGGACGGGAGCTCCTACAATGAGCAGTTCTTC.

This clonotype was recorded many times. In DNA, the CDR3 is TGTGCCACCAATCCGGGACAGGGGGTCTACGAGCAGTACTTC. This translates into CATNPGQGVYEQYF. The chain uses TRBV24-1 and TRBJ2-7; TRBD1 aligns across 11 bases. The CDR3 is made up of 14 amino acids. After removal of 8 bases from V and 3 bases from J, the junction contained 5 bases not matched to a gene. Germline V lookup: CDR1 KGHDR, CDR2 SFDVKD.

This clonotype is labeled medium-sized. The chain has TRBV18 and TRBJ1-1; D not certain. V was clipped by 2 bases and J by 10 bases, with 11 bases between them. Germline V CDR1 and CDR2: KGHSH, LQKENI. CDR3 length: 12 residues. In DNA form, the CDR3 reads TGTGCCAGCTCACCAGACATGTCCTCAGCTTTCTTT. As protein: CASSPDMSSAFF.

This clonotype has a single count. At one of its ends the junction is not consistent with the germline gene, which may arise from a read error. The chain recombines TRBV9 with TRBJ2-7, with D tentatively TRBD1 (6 bases). This CDR3 region has 14 residues. CDR1 SGDLS and CDR2 YYNGEE come from the germline V gene. CDR3 sequence (DNA): TGTGCCAGCAGCGTAGAGGACAGCTCCTACGAGCTGTACTTC. It encodes CASSVEDSSYELYF.

This clonotype has at least ten counts. This chain joins TRBV20-1 and TRBJ1-1; 9 bases match TRBD1. The CDR3 has 14 amino acids. Germline CDR1 and CDR2: DFQATT and SNEGSKA (reference sequence). V gave up 6 bases and J gave up 7 bases; unmatched junction bases: 12. CDR3: CSALRTGGSDEAFF. CDR3 sequence (DNA): TGCAGTGCACTACGAACAGGGGGCTCGGATGAAGCTTTCTTT.